The source of this T cell receptor (beta chain) is a study of T-cell memory formation after mild COVID-19. Whole-study context: Largely, TCR clusters stayed within a single donor.

From 5'RACE with constant-segment primers came TCR alpha and TCR beta cDNA libraries that carried sample barcodes and UMIs. TCRdb re-called the 5' RACE reads through MiXCR, storing one row per CDR3 protein. The sample records about 270,000 distinct CDR3 sequences, 15% to 20% being singletons. The CDR3 covers 13 residues. V was pared by 5 bases and J by 9 bases, with 11 bases between. From germline, CDR1 is MNHEY and CDR2 SMNVEV (reference sequence). This clonotype was observed a few times. What it recognizes is unknown. Regarding the study as a whole: Mainly CM and EM harbored the contracting CD4+ clones; mainly EMRA harbored the CD8+ ones.

The sample taken for sequencing was PBMCs or a T cell subset sorted from them (not recorded which). This chain connects TRBV27 to TRBJ1-6; D call uncertain. The TCR comes from a man aged 18 to 30 who had mild COVID-19 (a few samples of this study predate the infection). Cell type and time point are not known. The CDR3 is CASSTGTRSPLHF. In DNA form, the CDR3 reads TGTGCCAGCAGTACGGGTACGCGTTCACCCCTCCACTTT.